These 2 T cell receptor beta chains were sequenced from one sample in a study of CD8 T cells in Susac syndrome. When the RNA was reverse transcribed, random hexamers were used with an input of 0.5 to 1 ug. A single record per CDR3 protein comes from TCRdb applying MiXCR to the immunoSEQ multiplex PCR reads. In the table there are around 300,000 distinct CDR3 sequences, approximately 85% of which are singletons. Sample: CD8+ T cells from PBMCs. The receptors were sampled from a human donor with multiple sclerosis.

V is TRBV7-4 and J is TRBJ1-1; a possible D gene is TRBD1 (6 bases). V was cut by 3 bases and J by 2 bases, with 16 bases left in between. There are 16 residues in the CDR3. CDR1 is SGHVT and CDR2 is SQSDAQ in the germline V gene. This chain's CDR3 is CASSFLQGGENTEAFF. The CDR3 DNA follows: TGTGCCAGCAGCTTTCTACAGGGAGGAGAAAACACTGAAGCTTTCTTT. The full variable domain, rest sourced from reference TRBV7-4 and TRBJ1-1, is GAGVSQSPRYKVAKRGRDVALRCDSISGHVTLYWYRQTLGQGSEVLTYSQSDAQRDKSGRPSGRFSAERPERSVSTLKIQRTEQGDSAVYLCASSFLQGGENTEAFFGQGTRLTVV.

The rearrangement uses TRBV30 and TRBJ1-5; D may be TRBD1 (5 bases). The CDR3 spans 12 residues. Deletions cut 7 bases from V and 3 bases from J, with 10 bases between. The germline V gene has CDR1 GTSNPN and CDR2 SVGIG (reference sequence). The CDR3 loop is CASQGINQPQHF. CDR3 sequence (DNA): TGTGCCTCCCAGGGTATCAATCAGCCCCAGCATTTT.